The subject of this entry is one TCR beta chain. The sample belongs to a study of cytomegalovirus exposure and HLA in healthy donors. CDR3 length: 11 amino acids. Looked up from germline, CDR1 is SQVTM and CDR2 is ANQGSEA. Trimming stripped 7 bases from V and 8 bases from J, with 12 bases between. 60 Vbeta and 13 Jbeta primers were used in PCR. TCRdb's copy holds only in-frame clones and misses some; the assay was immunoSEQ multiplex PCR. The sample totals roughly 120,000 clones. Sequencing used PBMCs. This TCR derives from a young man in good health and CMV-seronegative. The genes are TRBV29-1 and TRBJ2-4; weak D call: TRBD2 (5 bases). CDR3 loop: CSGQVGDIQYF. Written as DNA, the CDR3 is TGCAGCGGTCAGGTGGGAGACATTCAGTACTTC.